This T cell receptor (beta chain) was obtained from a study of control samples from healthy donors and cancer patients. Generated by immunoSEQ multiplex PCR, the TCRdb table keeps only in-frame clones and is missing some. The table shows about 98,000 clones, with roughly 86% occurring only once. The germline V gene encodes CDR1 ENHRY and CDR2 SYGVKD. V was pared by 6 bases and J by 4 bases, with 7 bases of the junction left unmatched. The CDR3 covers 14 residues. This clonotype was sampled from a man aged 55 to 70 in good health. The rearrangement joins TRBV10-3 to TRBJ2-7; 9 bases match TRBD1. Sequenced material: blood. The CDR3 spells CAIRGTGNTYEQYF. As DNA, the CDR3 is TGTGCCATCAGGGGGACAGGGAATACATACGAGCAGTACTTC.